This TCR beta chain was sequenced during a study of blood T cells in healthy people across ages. General study points: Because donor CMV status was unknown, expanded clonotype changes were possibly confounded.

CDR1 is LGHNA, CDR2 YSLEER, per germline. The CDR3 totals 14 residues. The V and J ends lost 2 bases and 9 bases respectively, with 14 bases between them. As regards this clonotype: No antigen is known for it.

For the second PCR, which ran for 7 to 11 cycles, a sample-barcoded 5' primer and a J-beta primer mix were used. Each cDNA molecule was tagged by a template-switch adaptor with 12 random nucleotides. TCRdb passed the 5' RACE reads through MiXCR, listing each CDR3 protein once. The data show about 680,000 distinct CDR3 sequences, roughly 50% seen once. The source of this sequence is an older woman in good health. Material: blood. The chain has TRBV4-3 and TRBJ2-4, with TRBD1 as a possible D gene (6 bases). CDR3 DNA sequence: TGCGCCAGCAGCCAACACGGACAGTCGGGCATTCAGTACTTC. This translates into CASSQHGQSGIQYF.